These T cell receptor beta chains were read from a single sample in a study of OX40 agonist ivuxolimab in advanced cancers. The protocol was immunoSEQ multiplex PCR, while the TCRdb copy is restricted to in-frame clones and leaves out a portion. The sample lists around 150,000 clones, 93% seen once, with over 0.8% in the top ten. The material was CD4+ or CD8+ T cells sorted from blood, obtained in a trial of the OX40 agonist ivuxolimab. These receptors were taken from an adult with an advanced solid tumor such as melanoma, head and neck, liver or kidney cancer. CDR3s include the opening cysteine and the closing phenylalanine or tryptophan. Fields, in order: D gene, J gene, clone size, V gene, CDR3 DNA, CDR3 protein. The D gene is left open where the match is weak. Clone sizes are given selectively: once, few, many, or a class where the clone is expanded.

d_gene: -
j_gene: TRBJ1-2
abundance: -
v_gene: TRBV14
CDR3nt: TGTGCCAGCAGCCCTAGGTTGTGGGGGCGCCGTGGCTACACCTTC
CDR3aa: CASSPRLWGRRGYTF

d_gene: -
j_gene: TRBJ1-5
abundance: -
v_gene: TRBV18
CDR3nt: TGTGCCAGCTCACCACGGGAGCACCAGCCCCAGCATTTT
CDR3aa: CASSPREHQPQHF

d_gene: -
j_gene: TRBJ2-7
abundance: -
v_gene: TRBV11-2
CDR3nt: TGTGCCAGCAGCTTAGCGGGGTTCTCCTACGAGCAGTACTTC
CDR3aa: CASSLAGFSYEQYF

d_gene: TRBD1
j_gene: TRBJ1-3
abundance: once
v_gene: TRBV7-9
CDR3nt: TGTGCCAGCAGCTTATCTCCCGGGACAGGGGCGCGAAACACCATATATTTT
CDR3aa: CASSLSPGTGARNTIYF

d_gene: -
j_gene: TRBJ2-7
abundance: -
v_gene: TRBV7-9
CDR3nt: TGTGCCAGCAGCCGAGGGACCCCGGGCTACGAGCAGTACTTC
CDR3aa: CASSRGTPGYEQYF

d_gene: -
j_gene: TRBJ2-2
abundance: -
v_gene: TRBV9
CDR3nt: TGTGCCAGCAGCGTAGAATGGGGCTCCTACACCGGGGAGCTGTTTTTT
CDR3aa: CASSVEWGSYTGELFF

d_gene: -
j_gene: TRBJ2-5
abundance: -
v_gene: TRBV11-2
CDR3nt: TGTGCCAGCAGCTCACTTCGGGCGGTCCAAGAGACCCAGTACTTC
CDR3aa: CASSSLRAVQETQYF

d_gene: -
j_gene: TRBJ1-6
abundance: -
v_gene: TRBV2
CDR3nt: TGTGCCAGCGCCGACAGTAACGGGTCACCCCTCCACTTT
CDR3aa: CASADSNGSPLHF

d_gene: -
j_gene: TRBJ1-1
abundance: -
v_gene: TRBV5-1
CDR3nt: TGCGCCAGCAGCTTGGAGACAAAATACACTGAAGCTTTCTTT
CDR3aa: CASSLETKYTEAFF

d_gene: TRBD1
j_gene: TRBJ2-5
abundance: -
v_gene: TRBV6-1
CDR3nt: TGTGCCAGCAGTGAAAGTCCGGGACAGGGGCTGACCCAGTACTTC
CDR3aa: CASSESPGQGLTQYF